One and the same sample provided the 5 T cell receptor beta chains below, sequenced in a study of T cell responses to AZD1222 COVID-19 vaccine (dated by TCRdb to the early 2020s). The time point label, read with the paper, signifies: baseline before first vaccination. Receptor amplification or capture employed the immunoSEQ multiplex PCR assay. In TCRdb, the immuneACCESS table is reduced to in-frame sequences with V and J assigned. These tables do not hold every clone; where another copy was compared, an unresolved V gene accounts for under half, and the others remain unexplained. The sample data list about 160,000 clones, and 85% to 95% of these were observed just once. In total, the top ten clones hold around 0.9% of the sample. The material sequenced was peripheral blood, taken on day 0 of AZD1222 vaccination. The source of these receptors is an adult in good health.

The chain is built from TRBV11-2 and TRBJ2-2; D is unresolved. This CDR3 is 15 amino acids long. Germline V gives CDR1 SGHAT, CDR2 FQNNGV. V lost 7 bases, J lost 0 bases, and 12 bases lay in between. CDR3 nucleotides: TGTGCCAGCACCTTTACAAGCGCGAACACCGGGGAGCTGTTTTTT. Translated: CASTFTSANTGELFF.

This chain connects TRBV18 to TRBJ1-2; D is perhaps TRBD1 (5 bases). The germline V gene encodes CDR1 KGHSH and CDR2 LQKENI. V lost 3 bases and J lost 4, with 15 bases in between. The CDR3 sequence is 15 residues long. The CDR3 sequence is CASSPGPSGSYGYTF. CDR3 in DNA: TGTGCCAGCTCACCTGGGCCATCAGGGAGCTATGGCTACACCTTC.

The rearrangement joins TRBV5-1 to TRBJ1-1; D not resolved. Per the germline V gene, CDR1 is SGHRS and CDR2 is YFSETQ. The CDR3 is 15 residues long. The ends were cut back, 1 base at V and 6 bases at J, with 16 bases in the middle. For the CDR3, the DNA is TGCGCCAGCAGCTTGTACCGTAGTGGGTCCGCTGAAGCTTTCTTT. Translated: CASSLYRSGSAEAFF.

The chain has TRBV6-2 or TRBV6-3 and TRBJ1-4, with 9 bases lining up with TRBD1. Losses at the gene ends were 4 bases for V and 5 bases for J; bases not matched to a gene: 5. In germline, CDR1 is MNHEY, CDR2 SVGEGT. There are 15 residues in the CDR3. In DNA form, the CDR3 reads TGTGCCAGCAGTTCCCCCGGGACAGGGAATGAAAAACTGTTTTTT. Its protein product is CASSSPGTGNEKLFF.

This clone was seen once. The V gene is TRBV4-1, the J gene TRBJ1-2; D ambiguous. The CDR3 has 16 amino acids. CDR1 MGHRA and CDR2 YSYEKL come from the germline V gene. Deletions cut 2 bases from V and 7 bases from J, with 20 bases between. The CDR3 DNA is TGCGCCAGCAGCCAAACTACGGACCCCTCTTATGTTGGCTACACCTTC. Translated: CASSQTTDPSYVGYTF.